This is a list of T cell receptor beta chains from one sample in a study of cytomegalovirus exposure and HLA in healthy donors. This table comes from immunoSEQ multiplex PCR, and its TCRdb copy is limited to in-frame clones, with some not included. This sample carries roughly 120,000 clones, roughly 74% of them seen once, and the ten largest clones take roughly 3.5%. Sequenced material: PBMCs. Receptors originate from a man aged 40-49 years in good health and CMV-seronegative. Each CDR3 is given without its conserved first and last residue.

v_gene	j_gene	CDR3aa
TRBV2	TRBJ1-5	ASKGRDGNQPQH
TRBV5-6	TRBJ2-7	ASKRGTRGRAYEQY
TRBV5-1	TRBJ2-7	ASSFGGTGGDEQY
TRBV7-9	TRBJ2-2	ASSPAGTGRTGELF
TRBV5-1	TRBJ2-1	ASSLVVRGLLNEQF
TRBV9	TRBJ1-1	ASGTVGNTEAF
TRBV19	TRBJ1-1	ASSLSPGRNTEAF
TRBV12-5	TRBJ1-1	ASGSGDYDTEAF
TRBV27	TRBJ2-3	ASRDLQRGGRATQY
TRBV18	TRBJ1-2	ASSPALGQGNGYT
TRBV2	TRBJ1-1	ASREQGAEAF
TRBV28	TRBJ2-5	ASMTGAETQY
TRBV15	TRBJ2-7	ATSRDHPSGGFLTYEQY
TRBV9	TRBJ2-3	ASSVEAGGPGDTQY
TRBV9	TRBJ1-2	ASSVDIVTGFYGYT
TRBV10-3	TRBJ2-3	AISESAGADTQY
TRBV2	TRBJ1-5	ASRQVLNQPQH
TRBV6-5	TRBJ1-1	ASSFGTNGNTEAF
TRBV19	TRBJ1-1	ASSIPRNHNTEAF
TRBV20-1	TRBJ1-2	SASRRDGYT
TRBV4-1	TRBJ2-2	ASSPRDSRTGELF
TRBV5-6	TRBJ2-2	ASSWETGLDTGELF
TRBV18	TRBJ1-3	ASSQAQVISGNTIY
TRBV7-2	TRBJ1-2	ASSQTTDRVYGYT
TRBV6-5	TRBJ1-1	ASSLLSGHNTEAF
TRBV6-6	TRBJ2-5	ASSLSEETQY
TRBV9	TRBJ2-3	ASSVGGTSYTDTQY
TRBV6-1	TRBJ1-1	ASSVRENTEAF
TRBV10-1	TRBJ1-5	ASSPDKKNQPQH
TRBV21-1	TRBJ1-2	ASSRMPGSYGYT